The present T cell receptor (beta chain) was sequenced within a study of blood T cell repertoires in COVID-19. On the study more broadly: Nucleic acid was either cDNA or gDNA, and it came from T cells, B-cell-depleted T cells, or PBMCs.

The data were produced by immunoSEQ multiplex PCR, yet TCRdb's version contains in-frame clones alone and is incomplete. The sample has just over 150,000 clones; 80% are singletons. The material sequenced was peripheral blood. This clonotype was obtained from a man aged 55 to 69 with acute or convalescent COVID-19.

In DNA, the CDR3 is TGTGCCAGCAGCAAGACCCCAGGGATAAGGGAGCAGTACTTC. It specifies CASSKTPGIREQYF. The chain links TRBV7-8 to TRBJ2-7; D is perhaps TRBD1 (5 bases). The CDR3 runs 14 residues. Trimming shortened V by 5 bases and J by 7 bases, and 18 bases separated the two germline ends. Germline V gene lookup returns CDR1 SGHVS and CDR2 FQNEAQ.